This T cell receptor (beta chain) came from a study of blood T cell repertoires in COVID-19. Overall study context: Specimens from acute and convalescent COVID-19 originated in the United States, Italy and Spain. In each case, the material was cDNA or gDNA derived from T cells, B-cell-depleted T cells, or PBMCs.

In the original processing: Amplification with reference gene primers provided the estimates of nucleated cell counts. The repertoire was sequenced with immunoSEQ multiplex PCR; TCRdb's copy has only in-frame clones and lacks some. Clonal size and the V and J genes are those of that table, whereas D and trimming came from the DNA. The profile shows around 140,000 clones, more than 65% of them singletons. V dropped 2 bases and J dropped 7 bases, with 14 bases sitting between them. Germline-derived CDR1 and CDR2 are SGHNT and YENEEA. The CDR3 is made up of 14 amino acids. The genes are TRBV11-3 and TRBJ1-1, with D maybe TRBD1 (5 bases). This clonotype was sampled from a woman aged 55-69 years with acute or convalescent COVID-19. What was sequenced was peripheral blood. The CDR3 is CASSLSAGGGEAFF. The CDR3 nucleotides read TGTGCCAGCAGCTTATCCGCCGGGGGTGGTGAAGCTTTCTTT.